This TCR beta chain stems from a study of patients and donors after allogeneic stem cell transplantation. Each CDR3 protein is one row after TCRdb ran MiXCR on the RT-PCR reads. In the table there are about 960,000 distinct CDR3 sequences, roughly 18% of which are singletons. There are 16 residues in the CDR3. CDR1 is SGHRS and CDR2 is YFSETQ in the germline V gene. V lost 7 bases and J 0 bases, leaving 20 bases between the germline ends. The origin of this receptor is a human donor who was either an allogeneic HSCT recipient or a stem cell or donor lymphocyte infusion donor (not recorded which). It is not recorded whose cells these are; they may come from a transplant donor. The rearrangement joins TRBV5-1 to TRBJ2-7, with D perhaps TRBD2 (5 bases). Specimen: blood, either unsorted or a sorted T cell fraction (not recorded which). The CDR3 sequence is CASREGGRPFSYEQYF. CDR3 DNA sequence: TGCGCCAGCCGAGAAGGAGGCCGACCCTTCTCCTACGAGCAGTACTTC.